In its sample, the clone carrying this T cell receptor beta chain was seen a few times. These data belong to a study of T cell repertoires in cytomegalovirus infection. Study-wide background: Evidence of both CMV infection and a matching HLA type came from public TCR beta signatures.

TCRdb fed the reads into MiXCR, producing one record per CDR3 protein. This sample has approximately 180,000 distinct CDR3 sequences; roughly a fifth occur once, and the top ten carry less than 3.5%. The sample taken for sequencing was PBMCs. The sequence derives from a human donor in good health (CMV status not recorded). Some clones in this sample may be carry-over from other donors' samples.

DNA for the CDR3: TGTGCCAGCAGCCGTGAGGGGGGACCCTACGAGCAGTACTTC. This sequence encodes CASSREGGPYEQYF. This chain joins TRBV7-2 and TRBJ2-7; D is tentatively TRBD1 or TRBD2 (6 bases each). CDR1 is SGHTA, CDR2 FQGNSA, per germline. Trimming cost V 5 bases and J 2 bases, with 13 bases left between them. There are 14 residues in the CDR3.